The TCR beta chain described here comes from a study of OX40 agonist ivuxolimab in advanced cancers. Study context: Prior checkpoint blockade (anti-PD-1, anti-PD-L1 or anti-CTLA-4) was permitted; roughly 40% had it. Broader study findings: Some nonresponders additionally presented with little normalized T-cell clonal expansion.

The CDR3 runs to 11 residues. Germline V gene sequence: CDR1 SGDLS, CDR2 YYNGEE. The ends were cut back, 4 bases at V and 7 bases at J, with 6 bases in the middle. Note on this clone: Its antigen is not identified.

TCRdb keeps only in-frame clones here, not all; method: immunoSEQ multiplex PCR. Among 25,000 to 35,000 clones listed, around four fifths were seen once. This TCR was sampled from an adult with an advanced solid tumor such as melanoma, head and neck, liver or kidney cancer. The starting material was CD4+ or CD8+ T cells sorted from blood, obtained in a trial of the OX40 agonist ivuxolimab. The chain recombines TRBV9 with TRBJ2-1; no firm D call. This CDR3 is CASSIGNEQFF. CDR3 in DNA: TGTGCCAGCAGCATAGGGAATGAGCAGTTCTTC.